Listed below are T cell receptor beta chains from one sample, sequenced in a study of early T cells in non-severe SARS-CoV-2 infection. From the 5' RACE reads, TCRdb called clonotypes with MiXCR, one entry per CDR3 protein. There are about 72,000 distinct CDR3 sequences in the sample; about 9.4% occur only once, and 7.6% lies in the top ten. Here the sequenced sample was whole blood, taken at baseline. The receptors stem from an adult who was a healthcare worker with PCR-confirmed SARS-CoV-2 infection or an uninfected control (not recorded which). CDR3s include the opening cysteine and the closing phenylalanine or tryptophan. The order of the fields is D gene, J gene, clone size, V gene, CDR3 protein, CDR3 DNA. A D gene is named only where the DNA matches it firmly. Not every row has a clone size; where given, it reads once, few, many or a size class.

>.|TRBJ2-3|few|TRBV5-6
CASSRYTSGLEGGDTQYF
TGTGCCAGCAGCCGTTACACCTCCGGGCTAGAAGGGGGAGATACGCAGTATTTT
>.|TRBJ2-7|many|TRBV7-2
CASSTGTESSYEQYF
TGTGCCAGCAGCACCGGGACGGAAAGCTCCTACGAGCAGTACTTC
>.|TRBJ1-2|many|TRBV5-1
CASSLQPDYGYTF
TGCGCCAGCAGCTTGCAGCCGGACTATGGCTACACCTTC
>TRBD1|TRBJ1-1|.|TRBV7-2
CASSLGGQGARGTF
TGTGCCAGCAGCTTGGGGGGACAGGGGGCGAGAGGAACCTTT
>.|TRBJ2-7|many|TRBV20-1
CSAPDRHYEQYF
TGCAGTGCTCCGGACAGACACTACGAGCAGTACTTC
>.|TRBJ1-5|many|TRBV2
CASKQSYSNQPQHF
TGTGCCAGCAAGCAGTCCTATAGCAATCAGCCCCAGCATTTT
>TRBD1|TRBJ2-1|.|TRBV5-1
CASRAGTGVNEQFF
TGCGCCAGCAGGGCCGGGACAGGGGTGAATGAGCAGTTCTTC
>.|TRBJ1-2|few|TRBV18
CASSPGAYRYTF
TGTGCCAGCTCACCAGGGGCGTATCGCTACACCTTC
>.|TRBJ1-1|.|TRBV29-1
CSVGWSEAFF
TGCAGCGTAGGGTGGTCTGAAGCTTTCTTT
>.|TRBJ1-6|few|TRBV5-6
CASSQQGVNSPLHF
TGTGCCAGCAGCCAACAGGGTGTAAATTCACCCCTCCACTTT
>.|TRBJ2-1|few|TRBV30
CACPLAGASVNEQFF
TGTGCCTGTCCCCTGGCGGGGGCCAGTGTTAATGAGCAGTTCTTC
>.|TRBJ1-2|.|TRBV7-2
CASSLGAQGYGYTF
TGTGCCAGCAGCTTAGGGGCGCAGGGCTATGGCTACACCTTC
>TRBD2|TRBJ2-5|.|TRBV6-2/TRBV6-3
CASSYSLTSGGKGTQYF
TGTGCCAGCAGTTACTCCCTTACTAGCGGGGGCAAAGGGACCCAGTACTTC
>.|TRBJ1-1|few|TRBV12-3/TRBV12-4
CASRTGPANTEAFF
TGTGCCAGCCGGACGGGACCGGCGAACACTGAAGCTTTCTTT
>TRBD2|TRBJ2-3|.|TRBV20-1
CSARPVAGEQDTQYF
TGCAGTGCTAGACCTGTAGCGGGGGAGCAAGATACGCAGTATTTT
>.|TRBJ1-1|few|TRBV9
CASSLQVGTEAFF
TGTGCCAGCAGCTTACAGGTTGGTACTGAAGCTTTCTTT
>.|TRBJ1-2|many|TRBV18
CASSPRSGEGYTF
TGTGCCAGCTCACCACGTTCAGGGGAAGGCTACACCTTC
>.|TRBJ2-5|few|TRBV5-1
CASSYGSQETQYF
TGCGCCAGCAGTTACGGATCCCAAGAGACCCAGTACTTC
>.|TRBJ2-7|few|TRBV6-5
CASRTGRRREQYF
TGTGCCAGCAGGACCGGACGGAGGCGGGAGCAGTACTTC
>.|TRBJ2-3|many|TRBV7-2
CASSLYVTDTQYF
TGTGCCAGCAGCTTATATGTTACAGATACGCAGTATTTT
>.|TRBJ2-7|many|TRBV20-1
CSASNRKYEQYF
TGCAGTGCTAGTAATCGGAAGTACGAGCAGTACTTC
>.|TRBJ1-1|few|TRBV4-3
CASSHVGLNTEAFF
TGCGCCAGCAGCCATGTCGGCTTGAACACTGAAGCTTTCTTT
>TRBD1|TRBJ1-6|.|TRBV28
CASSLGQGESPLHF
TGTGCCAGCAGTTTAGGACAGGGGGAATCACCCCTCCACTTT
>.|TRBJ2-4|many|TRBV2
CASGGRGRRENIQYF
TGTGCCAGCGGAGGCCGAGGAAGACGAGAAAACATTCAGTACTTC
>TRBD2|TRBJ2-3|many|TRBV6-1
CASGTSVYF
TGTGCCAGCGGGACTAGCGTGTATTTT
>.|TRBJ1-1|.|TRBV20-1
CSATQWDNWNTEAFF
TGCAGTGCCACTCAATGGGACAACTGGAACACTGAAGCTTTCTTT
>.|TRBJ2-7|.|TRBV7-2
CASSFQPSYEQYF
TGTGCCAGCAGCTTTCAGCCCTCCTACGAGCAGTACTTC
>.|TRBJ1-1|many|TRBV3-1
CASSQPGRSTEAFF
TGTGCCAGCAGCCAGCCGGGGCGGTCCACTGAAGCTTTCTTT
>TRBD2|TRBJ2-1|many|TRBV2
CASSSALAGLGEQFF
TGTGCCAGCAGTTCCGCACTAGCGGGGCTTGGTGAGCAGTTCTTC